This T cell receptor (beta chain) is from a study of cytomegalovirus exposure and HLA in healthy donors. Study at large: An early release of data contained approximately 85 million unique TCRs, which came from HLA-typed donors. Of the donors genotyped, some 400 in all, about 80% fell in the Caucasian-associated ancestry cluster. Study-wide results and limits: In a later analysis, HLA-C alleles had the fewest associated TCRs, DRB1 alleles the most.

Trimming stripped 4 bases from V and 0 bases from J, with 9 bases between. CDR3 length equals 14 residues. CDR1 LGHNA and CDR2 YNFKEQ come from the germline V gene. With respect to this clone: The target antigen is unknown.

This PCR relied on a set of 60 Vbeta primers and 13 Jbeta primers. Profiling relied on immunoSEQ multiplex PCR, and the TCRdb table lists in-frame clones only, not all of them. The sample carries about 160,000 clones, about 81% recorded once. The receptor comes from a girl aged 2-10 years in good health and CMV-seropositive. The genes are TRBV4-2 and TRBJ2-5; no firm D call. Sequencing was performed on PBMCs. CDR3 region: CASSPSANQETQYF. DNA of the CDR3: TGTGCCAGCAGCCCATCAGCGAACCAAGAGACCCAGTACTTC.